The entry that follows covers one T cell receptor beta chain sequence. The clone's antigen remains unknown. It has no much larger one-base neighbor in the sample; base qualities were not kept. This entry comes from a study of PD-1 blockade in classical Hodgkin lymphoma (dated by TCRdb to between 2020 and 2021). In terms of the full investigation: Nivolumab dosing was 3 mg/kg intravenously every 2 weeks, continuing until either disease progression or unacceptable toxicity. A peripheral blood immune signature of response to PD-1 blockade in classical Hodgkin lymphoma was defined using TCR beta sequencing and CyTOF.

The Qiagen DNeasy kit was used to extract genomic DNA from unsorted PBMCs and from the negatively selected CD4+ and CD8+ fractions. Using primers that anneal to V and J segments, immunoSEQ multiplex PCR amplified the TCR beta CDR3 regions. A synthetic immune receptor repertoire was used to minimize amplification bias, and remaining bias was computationally removed after sequencing. In the source study's methods: Custom Python scripts were used to quantify repertoire diversity as the Shannon entropy index. Unsorted, CD4+ and CD8+ repertoires were analyzed separately, except for combined analyses in which CD4+ and CD8+ sequences were merged in silico. A clone was considered expanded if an increase in frequency of at least 2-fold after treatment relative to C1D1 was found, and a pseudocount of 0.5 was applied to clones undetected at baseline. Singleton clones were defined as clones with 0 or 1 copy at C1D1, and non-singleton clones were defined as clones with 2 or more copies. Clones expanded in unsorted samples were assigned a CD4+, CD8+ or unknown annotation through matching of protein sequences in sorted samples from the same patient. Diversity changes from C1D1 to C4D1 were tested in paired samples using Wilcoxon tests. TCRdb stores this immuneACCESS table with in-frame sequences only. Part of the clones is absent; in the studies checked, under half of the shortfall reflects unresolved V genes, and no reason is known for the rest. That table is the source of V, J and clone size, and D and trimming were worked out from the DNA. Here the sample has about 36,000 clones; 69% occur a single time. Of the sample, around an eighth is held by the ten largest clones.

Broader findings and caveats from the paper: CD4+ but not CD8+ TCR diversity rose significantly by C4D1 (p=0.0027 vs p=0.16), most apparent in complete responders (p=0.02). Only a single clinical trial cohort was studied, and what caused the repertoire differences, possibly disease activity or prior therapy, remained undefined. Trial patients with a complete response had baseline diversity similar to that of newly diagnosed patients, while partial responders and progressors had significantly lower diversity. Newly diagnosed patients were reported to have lower baseline TCR diversity than healthy donors, and relapsed/refractory patients were reported to have lower baseline TCR diversity still. Patients starting nivolumab less than 1 year after ASCT had lower diversity and were excluded from later analyses to avoid confounding by immune reconstitution.

The CDR3 contains 16 residues, cysteine and phenylalanine counted. Only the CDR3 part of the read is kept: 48 bases, read in frame from the first base. From V the trimming removes 5 bases and from J it removes 0 bases, while the gene matches leave 5 bases of the junction unaccounted for. Per the germline V gene, MDHEN is the CDR1 and SYDVKM is the CDR2. The sample's time point label, decoded: cycle 2 day 1 (C2D1) of nivolumab. All trial patients had relapsed after autologous stem cell transplantation, with cohorts A, B and C differing in prior brentuximab vedotin exposure. A total of around 60 patients with relapsed/refractory classical Hodgkin lymphoma made up the trial cohort, and each patient's best overall response was complete response, partial response or progressive disease. Trial patients were treated with single-agent nivolumab in the multi-cohort phase II CheckMate 205 trial. An independent review committee assessed best overall response using the 2007 International Working Group response criteria. Trial PBMCs were collected just before the start of nivolumab (C1D1) and during therapy at cycle 2 day 1 and cycle 4 day 1. Peripheral blood was collected in 8 mL Vacutainer Cell Preparation Tubes, from which PBMCs were isolated by centrifugation and then cryopreserved.

This clonotype was sampled from a human donor with classical Hodgkin lymphoma. This receptor chain uses TRBV28 and TRBJ2-3, and TRBD2 matches 10 of the central bases. The material was peripheral blood mononuclear cells (PBMCs), obtained before the second cycle of nivolumab. In nucleotide form, the sequence is TGTGCCAGCAGTCAACTAGCGGGGAAAAGCACAGATACGCAGTATTTT. It is translated as CASSQLAGKSTDTQYF.